The 28 T cell receptor beta chains below all came from one sample that was sequenced in a study of cytomegalovirus exposure and HLA in healthy donors. Assay: immunoSEQ multiplex PCR; the TCRdb copy retains only in-frame clones and omits some. The sample yields tens of thousands of clones, roughly 94% seen once. Sequenced: PBMCs. Receptor source: a woman aged 18-29 years in good health and CMV-seronegative.

J is TRBJ2-7 and V is TRBV11-2; 12 bases map to TRBD2. CDR1 is SGHAT, CDR2 FQNNGV, per germline. J was trimmed by 2 bases and V by 4 bases; bases with no gene match: 9. The CDR3 contains 17 residues. The CDR3 spells CASSSLPSGGAAYEQYF. CDR3 in DNA: TGTGCCAGCAGCTCACTGCCTAGCGGGGGGGCCGCCTACGAGCAGTACTTC.

The chain has TRBV6-5 and TRBJ2-5, with TRBD2 identical over 14 bases. V was clipped by 2 bases and J by 5 bases; unmatched bases: 4. Germline V gives CDR1 MNHEY, CDR2 SVGAGI. The CDR3 totals 16 residues. The CDR3 loop reads CASSYRTSGGLETQYF. CDR3 coding DNA: TGTGCCAGCAGTTACAGGACTAGCGGGGGGCTGGAGACCCAGTACTTC.

The V call is TRBV6-1, the J call TRBJ2-3; perhaps TRBD1 as D (7 bases). Looked up from germline, CDR1 is MNHNS and CDR2 is SASEGT. The CDR3 is 13 amino acids. Trimming stripped 10 bases from V and 3 bases from J, with 14 bases between. The CDR3 here is CATRGAVTDTQYF. The CDR3 bases are TGTGCCACCAGGGGGGCAGTTACAGATACGCAGTATTTT.

CDR3 nucleotide sequence: TGTGCCAGCAGTTCCGGACAGGGACACAATCAGCCCCAGCATTTT. Its protein is CASSSGQGHNQPQHF. The genes are TRBV6-5 and TRBJ1-5; 8 bases agree with TRBD1. This CDR3 has 15 residues. Trimming cost V 4 bases and J 3 bases; bases outside gene matches: 5. In germline, CDR1 is MNHEY, CDR2 SVGAGI.

The rearrangement uses TRBV7-8 and TRBJ1-6, with a possible D match to TRBD1 (5 bases). The CDR3 loop spans 15 amino acids. Germline lookup yields CDR1 SGHVS and CDR2 FQNEAQ. V lost 8 bases and J lost 7, with 18 bases in between. CDR3 sequence (DNA): TGTGCCAGCCGAAAAGGTTGGGGGGTAAATTCACCCCTCCACTTT. It encodes CASRKGWGVNSPLHF.

The chain is built from TRBV4-3 and TRBJ1-2; weak D call: TRBD1 (5 bases). The V end was cut by 0 bases, the J end by 4 bases, with 12 bases between. The CDR3 consists of 15 residues. CDR1 and CDR2 from the germline V gene are LGHNA and YSLEER. CDR3 in amino acids: CASSQDEGRGYGYTF. The CDR3 DNA sequence: TGCGCCAGCAGCCAAGATGAGGGGAGGGGCTATGGCTACACCTTC.

This clone appeared a single time. This rearrangement joins TRBV7-2 to TRBJ1-4; D is uncertain. Germline CDR1 reads SGHTA; CDR2 reads FQGNSA. The V end was cut by 5 bases, the J end by 4 bases, with 14 bases between. The CDR3 runs to 15 residues. The CDR3 loop is CASSPYGSRNEKLFF. CDR3 in DNA: TGTGCCAGCAGCCCGTACGGGTCCCGTAATGAAAAACTGTTTTTT.

The J gene is TRBJ1-1, the V gene TRBV25-1; 11 bases fit TRBD1. The ends lost 4 bases at V and 3 bases at J; junction bases unmatched: 10. This CDR3 contains 17 residues. The germline V gene has CDR1 MGHDK and CDR2 SYGVNS. The CDR3 bases are TGTGCCAGCAGTGCCCCGGGGGACAGGGGGAGGGACACTGAAGCTTTCTTT. Protein: CASSAPGDRGRDTEAFF.

J is TRBJ2-1 and V is TRBV2, with TRBD2 matching 10 bases. The germline V gene encodes CDR1 SNHLY and CDR2 FYNNEI. V shed 6 bases, J shed 7 bases, and the junction held 12 bases outside the gene matches. The CDR3 is 16 residues long. This chain's CDR3 is CASRALPGLARNEQFF. The CDR3 nucleotides are TGTGCCAGCAGGGCGCTTCCGGGACTAGCGAGAAATGAGCAGTTCTTC.

This chain joins TRBV2 and TRBJ1-3; no reliable D call. CDR1 and CDR2 from the germline V gene are SNHLY and FYNNEI. This CDR3 is built from 17 residues. V gave up 3 bases and J gave up 2 bases, with 17 bases separating them. The CDR3 here is CASSDEELENTGNTIYF. DNA of the CDR3: TGTGCCAGCAGTGATGAGGAACTGGAAAATACTGGAAACACCATATATTTT.

The CDR3: CASSLPASGGWTGELFF. CDR3 coding DNA: TGTGCCAGCAGCTTACCAGCCAGCGGGGGGTGGACCGGGGAGCTGTTTTTT. The V call is TRBV7-2, the J call TRBJ2-2, with TRBD2 matching over 9 bases. The V gene's germline CDR1 is SGHTA and CDR2 FQGNSA. Trimming took 2 bases from V and 5 from J; bases not matched to a gene: 9. The CDR3 runs 17 residues.

This rearrangement joins TRBV5-6 to TRBJ2-3; D call uncertain. The CDR3 runs 15 residues. Trimming removed 0 bases from V and 6 bases from J, with 14 bases in between. The germline CDR1 and CDR2 sequences are SGHDT and YYEEEE. The CDR3 DNA reads TGTGCCAGCAGCTTGGGTCCTCCCAGATCGGATACGCAGTATTTT. Translated, it gives CASSLGPPRSDTQYF.

V is TRBV28 and J is TRBJ2-5, with 9 bases matching TRBD1. Germline V gene sequence: CDR1 MDHEN, CDR2 SYDVKM. CDR3 size: 16 residues. V trimming: 2 bases; J trimming: 3 bases; junction bases outside the gene matches: 7. CDR3 loop: CASSLGGQGGKETQYF. CDR3 nucleotides: TGTGCCAGCAGTTTAGGGGGACAGGGAGGTAAAGAGACCCAGTACTTC.

This clone was seen just once. This chain connects TRBV27 to TRBJ2-7, with 8 bases that match TRBD2. The CDR3 has 12 amino acids. Per the germline V gene, CDR1 is MNHEY and CDR2 is SMNVEV (reference sequence). After removal of 9 bases from V and 4 bases from J, the junction contained 5 bases not matched to a gene. The CDR3 region is CASRGGIYEQYF. The CDR3 nucleotides are TGTGCCAGTCGGGGGGGGATATACGAGCAGTACTTC.

The chain couples TRBV5-6 to TRBJ2-3; 7 positions match TRBD2. Trimming removed 4 bases from V and 6 bases from J; junction bases left unmatched: 11. Germline loops: CDR1 SGHDT, CDR2 YYEEEE. The CDR3 has 15 residues. This CDR3 is CASSPGWGGVDTQYF. The CDR3 DNA reads TGTGCCAGCAGCCCGGGTTGGGGGGGAGTGGATACGCAGTATTTT.

This chain joins TRBV4-1 and TRBJ2-2, with TRBD1 matching over 10 bases. Germline V CDR1 and CDR2: MGHRA, YSYEKL. CDR3 length: 16 residues. V trimming: 0 bases; J trimming: 6 bases; junction bases outside the gene matches: 4. CDR3 bases: TGCGCCAGCAGCCAAGAAGGACAGGGGGTAGCCGGGGAGCTGTTTTTT. This codes for CASSQEGQGVAGELFF.

The J gene is TRBJ2-7, the V gene TRBV27; 8 nucleotides match TRBD1. Germline lookup yields CDR1 MNHEY and CDR2 SMNVEV (reference sequence). V lost 6 bases, J lost 4 bases, and 8 bases stayed unmatched. This CDR3 region has 14 residues. CDR3 protein: CASSSQGAKYEQYF. DNA for the CDR3: TGTGCCAGCAGCTCTCAGGGGGCAAAATACGAGCAGTACTTC.

This chain links TRBV5-5 with TRBJ2-4; tentative D call: TRBD2 (6 bases). Trimming cost V 2 bases and J 6 bases, with 18 bases left between them. Germline assignment: CDR1 SGHKS and CDR2 YYEKEE (reference sequence). CDR3 length: 16 amino acids. The chain's CDR3 is CASSFSYGVEGNIQYF. DNA of the CDR3: TGTGCCAGCAGCTTTTCCTATGGGGTGGAGGGAAACATTCAGTACTTC.

This rearrangement joins TRBV27 to TRBJ2-2; D is unresolved. CDR1 is MNHEY, CDR2 SMNVEV, per germline (reference sequence). This CDR3 comprises 12 residues. V was shortened by 7 bases and J by 3 bases, with 6 bases between the two germline ends. The chain's CDR3 is CASKEYTGELFF. The CDR3 nucleotides read TGTGCCAGCAAGGAGTACACCGGGGAGCTGTTTTTT.

The gene calls are TRBV19 and TRBJ1-5; 8 bases map to TRBD1. V was clipped by 4 bases and J by 7 bases; unmatched bases: 21. CDR1 LNHDA and CDR2 SQIVND come from the germline V gene (reference sequence). The CDR3 runs to 19 residues. As DNA, the CDR3 is TGTGCCAGTAGTACTCTGACAGGGGTCAGGATCTCTTCTGGGCAGCCCCAGCATTTT. Amino acids: CASSTLTGVRISSGQPQHF. Full variable domain (missing parts from reference TRBV19 and TRBJ1-5): DGGITQSPKYLFRKEGQNVTLSCEQNLNHDAMYWYRQDPGQGLRLIYYSQIVNDFQKGDIAEGYSVSREKKESFPLTVTSAQKNPTAFYLCASSTLTGVRISSGQPQHFGDGTRLSIL.

The chain carries TRBV5-4 and TRBJ1-2, with 9 bases aligning to TRBD1. Germline CDR1 SGHNT, CDR2 YYREEE (reference sequence). This CDR3 spans 13 amino acids. Unmatched junction bases numbered 0, after V lost 3 bases and J lost 3 bases. This CDR3 is CASSWTGDYGYTF. In DNA, the CDR3 is TGTGCCAGCAGCTGGACAGGGGACTATGGCTACACCTTC.

This chain uses TRBV4-3 with TRBJ1-4; D perhaps matches TRBD1 (6 bases). The germline V gene encodes CDR1 LGHNA and CDR2 YSLEER. The V and J ends lost 1 base and 4 bases respectively, with 7 bases between them. The CDR3 covers 14 residues. As DNA, the CDR3 is TGCGCCAGCAGCCAAGTAGGGGGTAATGAAAAACTGTTTTTT. This gives the protein CASSQVGGNEKLFF.

CDR3 bases: TGTGCCAGTAGTTCCCGGACAGGGGACTACGAGCAGTACTTC. Protein product: CASSSRTGDYEQYF. The J gene is TRBJ2-7, the V gene TRBV19, with 9 bases lining up with TRBD1. After removal of 5 bases from V and 3 bases from J, the junction contained 5 bases not matched to a gene. Germline V gene sequence: CDR1 LNHDA, CDR2 SQIVND (reference sequence). CDR3 length: 14 residues.

This clone was counted a single time. V and J are TRBV25-1 and TRBJ2-3; 14 nucleotides line up with TRBD2. With V trimmed by 4 bases and J by 3 bases, 6 bases remained unmatched. The CDR3 consists of 17 residues. CDR1 is MGHDK and CDR2 is SYGVNS in the germline V gene. This CDR3 reads CASSVPGLAGGTDTQYF. CDR3 DNA sequence: TGTGCCAGCAGTGTTCCTGGACTAGCGGGAGGAACAGATACGCAGTATTTT.

The chain employs TRBV6-4 and TRBJ2-3; 15 bases are shared with TRBD2. The V segment lost 0 bases and the J segment 6 bases; nucleotides outside the gene matches: 1. The CDR3 is 16 amino acids. Germline V lookup: CDR1 MRHNA, CDR2 SNTAGT. The CDR3: CASSDSGTSGGDTQYF. The CDR3 DNA is TGTGCCAGCAGTGACTCCGGGACTAGCGGGGGGGATACGCAGTATTTT.

The chain recombines TRBV25-1 with TRBJ2-7; possible D gene TRBD1, 6 bases. CDR1 MGHDK and CDR2 SYGVNS come from the germline V gene. V was pared by 5 bases and J by 3 bases, with 14 bases between. The CDR3 runs 14 residues. CDR3 sequence: CASSNPGTIYEQYF. The CDR3 nucleotides read TGTGCCAGCAGTAACCCGGGGACAATCTACGAGCAGTACTTC.

CDR3 in DNA: TGTGCCAGCAGCTTAGCGCGGATGTACAATGAGCAGTTCTTC. This gives the protein CASSLARMYNEQFF. The rearrangement links TRBV7-8 to TRBJ2-1; D gene unclear. CDR1 and CDR2 (germline): SGHVS, FQNEAQ. There are 14 residues in the CDR3. V gave up 0 bases and J gave up 4 bases, with 7 bases separating them.

This chain connects TRBV9 to TRBJ1-2; D may be TRBD1 (5 bases). Germline V gives CDR1 SGDLS, CDR2 YYNGEE. Trimming shortened V by 0 bases and J by 1 base, and 10 bases separated the two germline ends. The CDR3 contains 15 residues. The chain's CDR3 is CASSVDKGRNYGYTF. The CDR3 DNA is TGTGCCAGCAGCGTAGATAAGGGGCGTAACTATGGCTACACCTTC.